The 16 T cell receptor beta chains below were found in one sample sequenced in a study of shared clonotypes between healthy human individuals. Clones were sequenced by immunoSEQ multiplex PCR, and TCRdb holds only the in-frame ones, with some missing. The table includes about 1.5 million clones, roughly 98% detected once. The specimen sequenced was naive CD4+ T cells sorted from blood. Subset described: CD45RA+ positively selected. The receptors derive from a man aged 30-40 years in good health.

The chain employs TRBV28 and TRBJ2-1, with TRBD2 as a possible D gene (5 bases). Trimming took off 2 bases at V and 3 bases at J, with 8 bases between the two ends. The CDR3 extends over 14 amino acids. Germline CDR1 is MDHEN and CDR2 is SYDVKM. The CDR3 sequence: CASSLRTFYNEQFF. CDR3 DNA sequence: TGTGCCAGCAGTTTACGGACTTTCTACAATGAGCAGTTCTTC.

In DNA form, the CDR3 reads TGCGCCAGCAGCCAAGTAAGAGGGAGCACGGGAAATGAGCAGTTCTTC. It is translated as CASSQVRGSTGNEQFF. V and J are TRBV4-3 and TRBJ2-1, with a tentative D call TRBD2 (5 bases). CDR1 LGHNA and CDR2 YSLEER come from the germline V gene. This CDR3 is 16 amino acids long. The germline V and J ends were trimmed by 1 base and 7 bases, with 17 bases remaining between them.

The genes are TRBV15 and TRBJ2-3; no clear D. The CDR3 contains 18 residues. Germline V gene data show CDR1 as LNHNV and CDR2 as YYDKDF (reference sequence). The V and J ends lost 0 bases and 7 bases respectively, with 23 bases between them. CDR3 sequence (DNA): TGTGCCACCAGCAGAGATCTAACGAGTGGTAAAACCTCTTATACGCAGTATTTT. This sequence encodes CATSRDLTSGKTSYTQYF.

The genes are TRBV4-1 and TRBJ2-7; D call uncertain. Trimming cost V 1 base and J 5 bases, with 6 bases left between them. The CDR3 runs to 12 residues. Germline V gene lookup returns CDR1 MGHRA and CDR2 YSYEKL. CDR3 sequence reads: CASSQVADEQYF. The CDR3 coding sequence is TGCGCCAGCAGCCAAGTGGCGGACGAGCAGTACTTC.

The chain combines TRBV5-1 with TRBJ2-6; unclear D gene. This CDR3 contains 16 residues. The V and J ends lost 0 bases and 0 bases respectively, with 7 bases between them. Germline values: CDR1 SGHRS, CDR2 YFSETQ. CDR3 sequence: CASSLGGNSGANVLTF. The CDR3, as DNA: TGCGCCAGCAGCTTGGGGGGTAACTCTGGGGCCAACGTCCTGACTTTC.

This clone occurred once. The chain uses TRBV27 and TRBJ2-1, with no clear D. The CDR3 has 16 residues. Looked up from germline, CDR1 is MNHEY and CDR2 is SMNVEV (reference sequence). V lost 4 bases and J lost 4, with 17 bases in between. The CDR3 sequence: CASSYPPGPPYNEQFF. The CDR3 nucleotides are TGTGCCAGCAGTTACCCACCCGGGCCCCCTTACAATGAGCAGTTCTTC.

The rearrangement joins TRBV2 to TRBJ2-7, with TRBD2 as a possible D gene (6 bases). There are 13 residues in the CDR3. Trimming cost V 3 bases and J 6 bases, with 12 bases left between them. CDR1 and CDR2 (germline): SNHLY, FYNNEI. The CDR3 loop reads CASSDLGTSEQYF. The CDR3 DNA reads as TGTGCCAGCAGTGACCTGGGGACTTCCGAGCAGTACTTC.

The rearrangement uses TRBV19 and TRBJ1-5; D remains unclear. Germline V lookup: CDR1 LNHDA, CDR2 SQIVND (reference sequence). Trimming left V 2 bases short and J 1 base short, with 6 bases between. The CDR3 contains 14 residues. The CDR3 reads CASSILISNQPQHF. CDR3 coding DNA: TGTGCCAGTAGTATACTTATAAGCAATCAGCCCCAGCATTTT.

This clone is a singleton in its sample. This chain joins TRBV5-1 and TRBJ2-5, with no clear D. Germline values: CDR1 SGHRS, CDR2 YFSETQ. V was trimmed by 2 bases and J by 4 bases, leaving 15 bases between them. This CDR3 spans 15 amino acids. This chain's CDR3 is CASSLQLTSLETQYF. DNA for the CDR3: TGCGCCAGCAGCTTACAACTTACCTCGCTAGAGACCCAGTACTTC.

The rearrangement links TRBV2 to TRBJ2-1; D assignment may be TRBD1 or TRBD2 (6 bases each). Trimming removed 5 bases at V and 3 bases at J, with 14 bases between. The CDR3 totals 15 residues. Looked up from germline, CDR1 is SNHLY and CDR2 is FYNNEI. The CDR3 DNA reads as TGTGCCAGCAGTAGCCGGGGGCCTAGCTACAATGAGCAGTTCTTC. Encoded protein: CASSSRGPSYNEQFF.

The rearrangement uses TRBV19 and TRBJ2-2, with a tentative D call TRBD1 (6 bases). The CDR3 runs to 18 residues. Germline assignment: CDR1 LNHDA and CDR2 SQIVND (reference sequence). The V end lost 1 base, the J end lost 6 bases, and 21 bases lay between the germline ends. In DNA form, the CDR3 reads TGTGCCAGTAGTATAGTTCACCGCGCAGGGGATCTTCCCGGGGAGCTGTTTTTT. It is translated as CASSIVHRAGDLPGELFF.

Only one count was recorded for this clone. This chain joins TRBV5-6 and TRBJ2-7, with no clear D. Germline CDR1 and CDR2: SGHDT and YYEEEE. V was trimmed by 1 base and J by 3 bases, leaving 11 bases between them. CDR3 length: 14 amino acids. This chain's CDR3 is CASSLSGRIYEQYF. DNA for the CDR3: TGTGCCAGCAGCTTGTCCGGCAGGATCTACGAGCAGTACTTC.

The gene calls are TRBV11-2 and TRBJ1-2; 12 nucleotides line up with TRBD1. Trimming took 1 base from V and 6 from J; bases not matched to a gene: 12. Germline V gene data show CDR1 as SGHAT and CDR2 as FQNNGV. The CDR3 is made up of 18 amino acids. The CDR3 here is CASSLAGTGGAYGNGYTF. The CDR3 DNA reads as TGTGCCAGCAGCTTAGCAGGGACAGGGGGCGCGTATGGGAATGGCTACACCTTC.

This chain links TRBV6-5 with TRBJ2-3; 8 bases fit TRBD2. The CDR3 totals 15 residues. Unmatched junction bases numbered 7, after V lost 8 bases and J lost 0 bases. Germline V gives CDR1 MNHEY, CDR2 SVGAGI. This CDR3 is CASRSSGTSTDTQYF. CDR3 in DNA: TGTGCCAGCCGCAGTAGCGGGACCAGCACAGATACGCAGTATTTT.

The chain has TRBV5-4 and TRBJ2-1; D ambiguous. This CDR3 spans 14 amino acids. Germline V CDR1 and CDR2: SGHNT, YYREEE (reference sequence). V lost 0 bases to trimming and J lost 4 bases, with 8 bases between them. This CDR3 is CASSLDLFYNEQFF. DNA of the CDR3: TGTGCCAGCAGCTTGGACTTATTTTACAATGAGCAGTTCTTC.

The rearrangement links TRBV5-1 to TRBJ2-1, with D hard to call. The germline CDR1 and CDR2 sequences are SGHRS and YFSETQ. V dropped 6 bases and J dropped 7 bases, with 20 bases sitting between them. This CDR3 comprises 15 residues. This CDR3 reads CASNRVGHLLNEQFF. CDR3 coding DNA: TGCGCCAGCAATCGGGTGGGCCACCTTTTAAATGAGCAGTTCTTC.